These 9 T cell receptor beta chains originate from one sample sequenced in a study of T cell responses to AZD1222 COVID-19 vaccine. Profiled with immunoSEQ multiplex PCR; TCRdb holds only in-frame clones, not every one. This table holds under 150,000 clones, 91% found once. The material was peripheral blood, obtained 28 days after the second AZD1222 dose. The receptors derive from an adult who received the AZD1222 COVID-19 vaccine.

This sequence joins TRBV6-5 and TRBJ1-1; weak D call: TRBD1 (5 bases). Trimming took off 2 bases at V and 7 bases at J, with 11 bases between the two ends. CDR3 length equals 13 residues. Germline CDR1 is MNHEY and CDR2 is SVGAGI. CDR3 sequence (DNA): TGTGCCAGCAGTTACGAGGGGTACGGTGAAGCTTTCTTT. Translated, it gives CASSYEGYGEAFF.

V gene TRBV10-3 combines with J gene TRBJ2-3; D is undetermined. The CDR3 is 15 residues long. V was trimmed by 6 bases and J by 1 base, leaving 14 bases between them. CDR1 and CDR2 (germline): ENHRY, SYGVKD. Here the CDR3 DNA reads TGTGCCATCAGCCCCCCGGGTATAGGCACAGATACGCAGTATTTT. Translating it yields CAISPPGIGTDTQYF.

This chain links TRBV30 with TRBJ1-6; D gene ambiguous. The CDR3 spans 14 residues. The V end lost 2 bases, the J end lost 13 bases, and 18 bases lay between the germline ends. CDR1 and CDR2 (germline): GTSNPN, SVGIG (reference sequence). In DNA form, the CDR3 reads TGTGCCTGGAGTTCGACCGGACCCACTTTGCCCCTCCACTTT. Amino acid sequence: CAWSSTGPTLPLHF. The full variable domain, its missing parts supplied by reference TRBV30 and TRBJ1-6, is SQTIHQWPATLVQPVGSPLSLECTVEGTSNPNLYWYRQAAGRGLQLLFYSVGIGQISSEVPQNLSASRPQDRQFILSSKKLLLSDSGFYLCAWSSTGPTLPLHFGNGTRLTVT.

This sequence joins TRBV6-6 and TRBJ1-1; D is possibly TRBD1 (5 bases). Germline loops: CDR1 MNHNY, CDR2 SVGAGI (reference sequence). This CDR3 spans 12 amino acids. The V gene lost 6 bases and the J gene lost 7 bases, with 12 bases spanning the gap. The CDR3 sequence is CASRADGGEAFF. CDR3 DNA sequence: TGTGCCAGCAGGGCTGACGGGGGTGAAGCTTTCTTT.

The chain is built from TRBV19 and TRBJ2-3, with 12 bases fitting TRBD2. J was trimmed by 5 bases and V by 5 bases; bases with no gene match: 5. The CDR3 is 15 amino acids. Germline V lookup: CDR1 LNHDA, CDR2 SQIVND (reference sequence). CDR3 sequence: CASSLTSGRVDTQYF. The CDR3 coding sequence is TGTGCCAGTAGTCTGACTAGCGGGAGAGTAGATACGCAGTATTTT. Variable domain in full (rest from reference TRBV19 and TRBJ2-3): DGGITQSPKYLFRKEGQNVTLSCEQNLNHDAMYWYRQDPGQGLRLIYYSQIVNDFQKGDIAEGYSVSREKKESFPLTVTSAQKNPTAFYLCASSLTSGRVDTQYFGPGTRLTVL.

The chain recombines TRBV2 with TRBJ2-7, with TRBD1 identical over 7 bases. Trimming took 2 bases from V and 4 from J; bases not matched to a gene: 5. The CDR3 totals 14 residues. CDR1 is SNHLY and CDR2 is FYNNEI in the germline V gene. The CDR3 sequence: CASSEMGQRYEQYF. CDR3 DNA sequence: TGTGCCAGCAGTGAAATGGGACAGAGGTACGAGCAGTACTTC.

The V and J genes are TRBV19 and TRBJ2-7; no definite D call. Germline V gives CDR1 LNHDA, CDR2 SQIVND (reference sequence). The germline V and J ends were trimmed by 6 bases and 10 bases, with 13 bases remaining between them. The CDR3 is 11 residues long. In DNA, the CDR3 is TGTGCCAGTAGGGACCTCGTAGACCAGTACTTC. This gives the protein CASRDLVDQYF.

The rearrangement joins TRBV10-3 to TRBJ1-3, with 10 nucleotides matching TRBD1. The CDR3 extends over 15 amino acids. Germline-derived CDR1 and CDR2 are ENHRY and SYGVKD. V shed 10 bases and J 5 bases; nucleotides not matched to a gene: 11. The CDR3 spells CATDPGTGVRNTIYF. The CDR3 nucleotides read TGTGCCACCGACCCCGGGACAGGGGTTCGAAACACCATATATTTT.

This chain joins TRBV11-2 and TRBJ2-1; TRBD2 matches 13 bases. This CDR3 has 19 amino acids. The germline V gene encodes CDR1 SGHAT and CDR2 FQNNGV. V was clipped by 1 base and J by 1 base; unmatched bases: 7. The CDR3: CASSLGTGLAGVSYNEQFF. As DNA, the CDR3 is TGTGCCAGCAGCTTAGGGACCGGACTAGCGGGGGTATCCTACAATGAGCAGTTCTTC.